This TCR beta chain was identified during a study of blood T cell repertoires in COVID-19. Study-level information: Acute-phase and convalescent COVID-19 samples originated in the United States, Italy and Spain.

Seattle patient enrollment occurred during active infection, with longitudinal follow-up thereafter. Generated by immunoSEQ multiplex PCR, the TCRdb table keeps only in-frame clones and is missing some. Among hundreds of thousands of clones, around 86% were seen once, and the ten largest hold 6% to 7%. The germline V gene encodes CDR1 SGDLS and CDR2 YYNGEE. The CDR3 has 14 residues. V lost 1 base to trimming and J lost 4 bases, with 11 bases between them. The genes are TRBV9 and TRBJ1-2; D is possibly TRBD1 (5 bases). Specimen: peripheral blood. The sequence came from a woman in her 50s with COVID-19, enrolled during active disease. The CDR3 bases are TGTGCCAGCAGCGTAAAGCAGGGTGCCTATGGCTACACCTTC. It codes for CASSVKQGAYGYTF.